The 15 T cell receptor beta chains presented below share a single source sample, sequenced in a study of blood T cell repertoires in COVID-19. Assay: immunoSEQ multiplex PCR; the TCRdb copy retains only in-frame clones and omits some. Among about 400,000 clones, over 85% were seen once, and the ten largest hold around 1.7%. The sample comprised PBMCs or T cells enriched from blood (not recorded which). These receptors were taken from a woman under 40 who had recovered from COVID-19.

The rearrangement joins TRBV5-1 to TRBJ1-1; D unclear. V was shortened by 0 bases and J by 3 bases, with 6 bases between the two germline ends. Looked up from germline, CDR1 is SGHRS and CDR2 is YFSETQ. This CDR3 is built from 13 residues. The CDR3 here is CASSLVRDTEAFF. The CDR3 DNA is TGCGCCAGCAGCTTGGTTCGGGACACTGAAGCTTTCTTT.

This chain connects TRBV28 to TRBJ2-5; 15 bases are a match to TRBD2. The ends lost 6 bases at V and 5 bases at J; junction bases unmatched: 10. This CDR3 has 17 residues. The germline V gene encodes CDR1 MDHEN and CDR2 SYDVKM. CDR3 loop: CASRARGLAGGGETQYF. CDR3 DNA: TGTGCCAGCAGGGCCCGGGGACTAGCGGGGGGCGGTGAGACCCAGTACTTC.

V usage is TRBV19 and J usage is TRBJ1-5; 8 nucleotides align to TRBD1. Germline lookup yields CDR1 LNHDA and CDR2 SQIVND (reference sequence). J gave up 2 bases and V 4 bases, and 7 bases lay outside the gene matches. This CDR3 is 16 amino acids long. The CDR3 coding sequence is TGTGCCAGTAGTAGAATAGGACAGGGTGGCAATCAGCCCCAGCATTTT. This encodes CASSRIGQGGNQPQHF.

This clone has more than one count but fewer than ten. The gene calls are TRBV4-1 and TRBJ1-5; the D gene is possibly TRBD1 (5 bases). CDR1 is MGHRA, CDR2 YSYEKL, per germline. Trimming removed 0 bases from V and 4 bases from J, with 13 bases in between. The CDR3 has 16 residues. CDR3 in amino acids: CASSQDFWGPNQPQHF. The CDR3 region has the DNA TGCGCCAGCAGCCAAGATTTTTGGGGCCCGAATCAGCCCCAGCATTTT.

CDR3 region: CASSEVARTMNTEAFF. Here the CDR3 DNA reads TGTGCCAGCAGCGAGGTGGCACGCACGATGAACACTGAAGCTTTCTTT. This chain links TRBV6-2 or TRBV6-3 with TRBJ1-1; D is unresolved. The CDR3 length is 16 residues. Trimming pared 6 bases from V and 0 bases from J, leaving 17 bases between. Germline CDR1 is MNHEY and CDR2 is SVGEGT.

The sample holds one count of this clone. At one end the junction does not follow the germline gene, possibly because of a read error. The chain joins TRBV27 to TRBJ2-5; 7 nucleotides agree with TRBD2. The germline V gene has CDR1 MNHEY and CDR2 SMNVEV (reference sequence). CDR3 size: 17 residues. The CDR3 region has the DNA TGTGCTAGCAGTTTATTAGGGGCGGGCGGGGGTGGCGAGACCCAGTACTTC. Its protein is CASSLLGAGGGGETQYF.

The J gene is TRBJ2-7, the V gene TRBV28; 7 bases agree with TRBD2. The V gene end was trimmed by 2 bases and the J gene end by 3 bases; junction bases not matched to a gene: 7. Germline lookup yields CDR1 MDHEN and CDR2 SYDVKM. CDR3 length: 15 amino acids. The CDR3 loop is CASSLHLGDYYEQYF. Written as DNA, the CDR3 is TGTGCCAGCAGTTTACACCTTGGGGACTACTACGAGCAGTACTTC.

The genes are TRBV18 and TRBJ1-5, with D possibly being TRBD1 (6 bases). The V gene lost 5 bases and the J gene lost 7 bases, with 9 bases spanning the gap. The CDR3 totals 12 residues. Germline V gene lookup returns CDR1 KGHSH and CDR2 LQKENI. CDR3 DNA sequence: TGTGCCAGCTCAAACAGGGAACAGCCCCAGCATTTT. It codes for CASSNREQPQHF.

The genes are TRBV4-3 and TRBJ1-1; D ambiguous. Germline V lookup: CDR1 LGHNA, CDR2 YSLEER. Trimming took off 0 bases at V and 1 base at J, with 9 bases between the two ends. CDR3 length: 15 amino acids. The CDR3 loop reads CASSQDYRWNTEAFF. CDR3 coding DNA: TGCGCCAGCAGCCAAGATTACCGGTGGAACACTGAAGCTTTCTTT.

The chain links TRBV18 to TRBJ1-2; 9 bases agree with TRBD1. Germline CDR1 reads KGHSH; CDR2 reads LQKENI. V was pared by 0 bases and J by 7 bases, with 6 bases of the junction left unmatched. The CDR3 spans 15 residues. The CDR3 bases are TGTGCCAGCTCACCACCGGACAGGGGCTTGCGTGGCTACACCTTC. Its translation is CASSPPDRGLRGYTF.

The CDR3: CASSPGGGTVGYTF. CDR3 coding DNA: TGTGCCAGCAGCCCCGGAGGGGGCACGGTTGGCTACACCTTC. The gene calls are TRBV6-5 and TRBJ1-2, with 7 nucleotides matching TRBD1. The V segment lost 6 bases and the J segment 7 bases; nucleotides outside the gene matches: 11. The CDR3 runs 14 residues. Germline CDR1 MNHEY, CDR2 SVGAGI.

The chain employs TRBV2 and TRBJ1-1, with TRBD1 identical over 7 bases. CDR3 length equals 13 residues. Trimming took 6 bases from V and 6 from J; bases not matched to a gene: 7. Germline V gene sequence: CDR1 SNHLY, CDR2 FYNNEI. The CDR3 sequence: CASSPQGSAEAFF. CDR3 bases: TGTGCCAGCAGCCCACAGGGGTCCGCTGAAGCTTTCTTT.

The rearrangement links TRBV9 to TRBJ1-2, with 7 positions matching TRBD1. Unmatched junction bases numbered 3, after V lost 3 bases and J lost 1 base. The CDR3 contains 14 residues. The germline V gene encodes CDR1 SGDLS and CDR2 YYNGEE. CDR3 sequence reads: CASSEGQFNYGYTF. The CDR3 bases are TGTGCCAGCAGCGAGGGACAGTTTAACTATGGCTACACCTTC.

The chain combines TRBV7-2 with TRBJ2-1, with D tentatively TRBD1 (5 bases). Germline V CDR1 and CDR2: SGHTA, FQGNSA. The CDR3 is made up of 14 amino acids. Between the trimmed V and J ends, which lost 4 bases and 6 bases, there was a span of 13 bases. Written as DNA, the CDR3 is TGTGCCAGCAGCTCAAACGGCCAGGGCAATGAGCAGTTCTTC. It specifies CASSSNGQGNEQFF.

The CDR3: CASSESRPGSYEQYF. The CDR3 bases are TGCGCCAGCAGTGAGTCCCGGCCCGGGTCCTACGAGCAGTACTTC. The chain uses TRBV10-2 and TRBJ2-7; D uncertain. From germline, CDR1 is WSHSY and CDR2 SAAADI. V was shortened by 0 bases and J by 1 base, with 10 bases between the two germline ends. The CDR3 sequence is 15 residues long.